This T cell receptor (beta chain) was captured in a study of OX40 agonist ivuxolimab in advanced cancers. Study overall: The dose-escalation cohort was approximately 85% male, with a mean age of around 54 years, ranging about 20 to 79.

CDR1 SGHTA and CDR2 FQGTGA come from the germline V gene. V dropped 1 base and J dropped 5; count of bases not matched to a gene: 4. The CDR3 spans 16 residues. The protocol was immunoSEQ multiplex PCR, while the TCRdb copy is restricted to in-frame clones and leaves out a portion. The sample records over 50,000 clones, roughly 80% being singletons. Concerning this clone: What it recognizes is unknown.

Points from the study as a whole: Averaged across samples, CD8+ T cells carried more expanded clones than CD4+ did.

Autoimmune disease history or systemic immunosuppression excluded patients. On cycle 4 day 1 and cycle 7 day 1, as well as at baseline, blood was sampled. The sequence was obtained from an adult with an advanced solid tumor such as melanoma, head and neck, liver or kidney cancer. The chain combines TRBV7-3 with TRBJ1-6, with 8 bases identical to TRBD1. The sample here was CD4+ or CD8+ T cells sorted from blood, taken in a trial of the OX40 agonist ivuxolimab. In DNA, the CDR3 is TGTGCCAGCAGCTTAAACAGGGGGGTAGATAATTCACCCCTCCACTTT. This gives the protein CASSLNRGVDNSPLHF.